This T cell receptor (beta chain) was obtained from a study of T cell responses to AZD1222 COVID-19 vaccine. Germline CDR1 reads LGHDT; CDR2 reads YNNKEL (reference sequence). CDR3 length: 14 amino acids. Germline trimming cut 5 bases from V and 5 bases from J; bases unmatched to any gene: 6. The method was immunoSEQ multiplex PCR; TCRdb's version includes in-frame clones alone and lacks a portion of them. Of tens of thousands of clones listed, 85% to 90% were seen once; the top ten hold roughly 7%. Sequences were derived from peripheral blood, sampled on day 0 of AZD1222 vaccination. V usage is TRBV3-1 (or the pseudogene TRBV3-2) and J usage is TRBJ1-1; 9 bases line up with TRBD1. This TCR was recovered from an adult in good health. The CDR3 loop is CASSWDRDGTEAFF. Here the CDR3 DNA reads TGTGCCAGCAGCTGGGACAGGGACGGGACTGAAGCTTTCTTT.